This T cell receptor (beta chain) was captured by sequencing in a study of PD-L1 blockade in urothelial cancer. This CDR3 is 11 amino acids long. Trimming took 4 bases from V and 6 from J, leaving 4 bases between them. Germline V gene data show CDR1 as SGHNT and CDR2 as YYREEE (reference sequence). The repertoire was sequenced with immunoSEQ multiplex PCR; TCRdb's copy has only in-frame clones and lacks some. The table has fewer than 75,000 clones, 84% seen once. V usage is TRBV5-4 and J usage is TRBJ2-2; D gene unclear. This clonotype originated in a man aged 65 to 79 with urothelial cancer. The source was PBMCs, collected around atezolizumab (anti-PD-L1) treatment. CDR3 sequence (DNA): TGTGCCAGCAGCAAGCCCGGGGAGCTGTTTTTT. It specifies CASSKPGELFF.